The entry below describes one T cell receptor (beta chain). TCRdb reanalysed the RT-PCR reads using MiXCR and keeps one entry per CDR3 protein. The sample contains about 960,000 distinct CDR3 sequences, roughly 17% of which appear only once. This sample is drawn from a study of patients and donors after allogeneic stem cell transplantation. There are 14 residues in the CDR3. Deletions cut 2 bases from V and 1 base from J, with 10 bases between. Germline assignment: CDR1 SGHRS and CDR2 YFSETQ. The TCR comes from a human donor who was either an allogeneic HSCT recipient or a stem cell or donor lymphocyte infusion donor (not recorded which). It is not recorded whose cells these are; they may come from a transplant donor. The V and J genes are TRBV5-1 and TRBJ2-7; D gene uncertain. The sequenced material came from blood, either unsorted or a sorted T cell fraction (not recorded which). The CDR3 DNA reads as TGCGCCAGCAGCTTCCAACCGACTTCCTACGAGCAGTACTTC. Translated: CASSFQPTSYEQYF. The full variable domain, in which reference TRBV5-1 and TRBJ2-7 provide the parts outside the CDR3, is KAGVTQTPRYLIKTRGQQVTLSCSPISGHRSVSWYQQTPGQGLQFLFEYFSETQRNKGNFPGRFSGRQFSNSRSEMNVSTLELGDSALYLCASSFQPTSYEQYFGPGTRLTVT.